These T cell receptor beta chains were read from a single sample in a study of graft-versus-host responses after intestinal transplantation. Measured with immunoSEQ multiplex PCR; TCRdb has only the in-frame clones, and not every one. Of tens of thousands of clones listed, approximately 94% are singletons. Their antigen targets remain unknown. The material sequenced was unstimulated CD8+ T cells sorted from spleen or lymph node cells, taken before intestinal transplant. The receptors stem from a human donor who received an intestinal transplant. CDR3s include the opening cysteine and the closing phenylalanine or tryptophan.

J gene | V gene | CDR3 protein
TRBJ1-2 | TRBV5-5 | CASSLVQGGTSRGYTF
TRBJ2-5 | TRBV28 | CASTLESGNGETQYF
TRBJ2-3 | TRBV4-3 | CASSPRSSGGAFSTDTQYF
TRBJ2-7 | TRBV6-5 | CASSYSRQGTYEQYF
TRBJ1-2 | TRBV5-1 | CASSATGGDSYGYTF
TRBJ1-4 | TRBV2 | CASSEGEGAWEKLFF
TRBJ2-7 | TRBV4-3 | CASSQARTGLAYEQYF
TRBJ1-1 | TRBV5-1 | CASSGGQVNTEAFF
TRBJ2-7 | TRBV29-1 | CSVLDRYSYEQYF
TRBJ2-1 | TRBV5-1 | CASSLLTGGGYNEQFF
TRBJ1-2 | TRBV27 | CASSLYRGHYGYTF
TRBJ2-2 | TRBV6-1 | CASSEGLLVLGELFF
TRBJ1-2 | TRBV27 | CASSFFTGEGYTF
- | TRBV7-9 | CASSRDRGVWTYEQYF
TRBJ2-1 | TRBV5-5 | CASSLGGGLATNEQFF
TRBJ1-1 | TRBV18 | CASSPPGLGIEAFF
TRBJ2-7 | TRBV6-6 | CASQLGQSEQYF
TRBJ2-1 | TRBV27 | CASSYRGGHNEQFF
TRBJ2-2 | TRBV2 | CASLGQGKTGELFF
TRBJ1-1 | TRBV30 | CAWERGQGSTEAFF
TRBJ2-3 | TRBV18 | CASSPGLAGRDTQYF
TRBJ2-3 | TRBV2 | CASSGSAGTDTQYF
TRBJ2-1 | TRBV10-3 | CAISEDRTNEQFF
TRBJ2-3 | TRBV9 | CASSVERQGRPDTQYF
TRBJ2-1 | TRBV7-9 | CASSDPAAGAGDNEQFF